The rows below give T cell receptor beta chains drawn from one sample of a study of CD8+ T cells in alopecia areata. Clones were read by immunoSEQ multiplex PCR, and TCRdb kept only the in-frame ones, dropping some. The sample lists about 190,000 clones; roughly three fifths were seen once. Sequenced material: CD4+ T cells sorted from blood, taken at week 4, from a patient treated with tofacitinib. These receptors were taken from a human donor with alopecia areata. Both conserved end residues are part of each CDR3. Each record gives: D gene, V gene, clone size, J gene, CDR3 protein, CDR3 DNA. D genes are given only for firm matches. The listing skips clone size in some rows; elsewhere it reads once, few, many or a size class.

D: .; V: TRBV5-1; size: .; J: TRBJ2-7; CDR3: CASSLGQTKLSYEQYF; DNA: TGCGCCAGCAGCTTGGGGCAGACCAAATTATCCTACGAGCAGTACTTC
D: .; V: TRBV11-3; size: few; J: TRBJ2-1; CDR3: CASSLGPRRDNEQFF; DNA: TGTGCCAGCAGCTTAGGGCCCCGACGGGACAATGAGCAGTTCTTC
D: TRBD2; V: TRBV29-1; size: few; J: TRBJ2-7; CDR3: CSVRPLAGEYEQYF; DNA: TGCAGCGTCAGACCTTTGGCGGGAGAATACGAGCAGTACTTC
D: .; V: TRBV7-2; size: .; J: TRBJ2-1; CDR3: CASSLPFPGSYNEQFF; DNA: TGTGCCAGCAGCCTTCCCTTCCCCGGCTCCTACAATGAGCAGTTCTTC
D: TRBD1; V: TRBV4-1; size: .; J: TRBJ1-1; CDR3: CASSQGGTGKAFF; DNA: TGCGCCAGCAGCCAGGGCGGGACAGGGAAAGCTTTCTTT
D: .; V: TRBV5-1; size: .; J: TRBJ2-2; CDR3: CASSAQGTGELFF; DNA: TGCGCCAGCAGCGCCCAGGGAACCGGGGAGCTGTTTTTT
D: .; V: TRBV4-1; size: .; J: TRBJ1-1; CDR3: CASSQDLPHGAFF; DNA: TGCGCCAGCAGCCAAGATCTCCCACACGGGGCTTTCTTT
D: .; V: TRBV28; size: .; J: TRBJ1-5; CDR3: CASSSPRGQSNQPQHF; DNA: TGTGCCAGCAGTTCACCCCGGGGACAAAGCAATCAGCCCCAGCATTTT
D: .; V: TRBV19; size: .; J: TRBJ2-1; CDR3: CASSMWGSSYNEQFF; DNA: TGTGCCAGTAGTATGTGGGGAAGCTCCTACAATGAGCAGTTCTTC
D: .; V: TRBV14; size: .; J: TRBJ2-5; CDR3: CASSQTVARIQETQYF; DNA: TGTGCCAGCAGCCAAACGGTGGCGAGGATCCAAGAGACCCAGTACTTC
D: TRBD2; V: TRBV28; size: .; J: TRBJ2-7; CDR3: CASTLGTSGYEQYF; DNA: TGTGCCAGCACCTTAGGGACTAGCGGCTACGAGCAGTACTTC
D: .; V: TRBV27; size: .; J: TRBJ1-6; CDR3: CASLSGNSPLHF; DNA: TGTGCCAGCCTCTCGGGGAATTCACCCCTCCACTTT
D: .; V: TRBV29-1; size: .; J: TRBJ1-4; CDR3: CSVVGGPAEGKLFF; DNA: TGCAGCGTTGTTGGTGGACCCGCAGAGGGAAAACTGTTTTTT
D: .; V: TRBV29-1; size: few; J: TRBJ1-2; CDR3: CSVPHGNGYTF; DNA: TGCAGCGTCCCCCACGGGAATGGCTACACCTTC
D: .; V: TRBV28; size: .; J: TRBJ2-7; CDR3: CASRPTLTGHEQYF; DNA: TGTGCCAGCAGACCTACTTTAACAGGGCACGAGCAGTACTTC
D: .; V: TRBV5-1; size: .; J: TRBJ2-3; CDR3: CASSPGEGTDTQYF; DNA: TGCGCCAGCAGCCCAGGGGAGGGGACAGATACGCAGTATTTT
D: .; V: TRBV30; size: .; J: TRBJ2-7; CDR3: CACSRTVGYEQYF; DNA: TGTGCCTGCTCCCGGACAGTCGGCTACGAGCAGTACTTC
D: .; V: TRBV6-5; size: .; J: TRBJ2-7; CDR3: CASSLGQGLGQYF; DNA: TGTGCCAGCAGTTTGGGGCAGGGCCTTGGGCAGTACTTC
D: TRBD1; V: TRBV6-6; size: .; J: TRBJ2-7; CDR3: CASSYGTGVYEQYF; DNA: TGTGCCAGCAGTTACGGGACAGGGGTGTACGAGCAGTACTTC
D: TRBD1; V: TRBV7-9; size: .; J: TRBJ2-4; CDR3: CASSSGQGDKNIQYF; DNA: TGTGCCAGCAGCTCGGGACAGGGGGACAAAAACATTCAGTACTTC
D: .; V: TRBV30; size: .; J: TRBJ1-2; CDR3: CAWSAGGAGNYGYTF; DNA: TGTGCCTGGAGTGCAGGAGGGGCTGGTAACTATGGCTACACCTTC
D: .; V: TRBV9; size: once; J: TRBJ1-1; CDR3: CASSGGPGTEAFF; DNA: TGTGCCAGCAGCGGGGGGCCGGGCACTGAAGCTTTCTTT
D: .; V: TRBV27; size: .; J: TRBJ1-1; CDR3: CASSFSLNTEAFF; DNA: TGTGCCAGCAGTTTTTCGCTGAACACTGAAGCTTTCTTT
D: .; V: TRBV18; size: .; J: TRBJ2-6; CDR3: CASSEKVGVAGANVLTF; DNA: TGTGCCAGCTCAGAGAAAGTGGGGGTCGCTGGGGCCAACGTCCTGACTTTC
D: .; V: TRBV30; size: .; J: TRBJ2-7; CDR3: CAWSAGRYEQYF; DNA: TGTGCCTGGAGCGCCGGACGATACGAGCAGTACTTC
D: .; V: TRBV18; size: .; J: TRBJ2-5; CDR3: CASSPPREAQETQYF; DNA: TGTGCCAGCTCACCCCCGAGAGAAGCGCAAGAGACCCAGTACTTC
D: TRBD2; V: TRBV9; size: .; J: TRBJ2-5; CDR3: CASSVGPSGRERRLTQYF; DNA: TGTGCCAGCAGCGTTGGGCCTAGCGGGAGGGAGAGAAGACTGACCCAGTACTTC
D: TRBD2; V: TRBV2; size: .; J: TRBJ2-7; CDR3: CASSPGTSGSYEQYF; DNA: TGTGCCAGCAGTCCCGGGACTAGCGGCTCCTACGAGCAGTACTTC
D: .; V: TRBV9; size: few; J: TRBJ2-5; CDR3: CASSVEEETQYF; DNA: TGTGCCAGCAGCGTAGAGGAGGAGACCCAGTACTTC
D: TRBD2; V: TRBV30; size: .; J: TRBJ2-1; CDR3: CAWSEAGVMDEQFF; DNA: TGTGCCTGGAGTGAAGCGGGAGTTATGGATGAGCAGTTCTTC
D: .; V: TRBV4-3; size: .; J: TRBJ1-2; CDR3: CASSQDAGVYGYTF; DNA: TGCGCCAGCAGCCAAGACGCAGGGGTCTATGGCTACACCTTC
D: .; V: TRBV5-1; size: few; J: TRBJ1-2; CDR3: CASSLDSPGARGGYTF; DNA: TGCGCCAGCAGCTTGGATTCGCCTGGGGCCAGGGGCGGCTACACCTTC
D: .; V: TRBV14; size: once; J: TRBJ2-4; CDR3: CASSQGNTGGKNIQYF; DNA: TGTGCCAGCAGCCAAGGGAACACCGGAGGCAAAAACATTCAGTACTTC
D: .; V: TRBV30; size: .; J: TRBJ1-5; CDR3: CAWSPTDNQPQHF; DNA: TGTGCCTGGAGTCCTACAGACAATCAGCCCCAGCATTTT
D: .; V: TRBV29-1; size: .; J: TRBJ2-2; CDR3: CSAINPDSNSNTGELFF; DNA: TGCAGCGCCATTAACCCGGACAGCAACTCGAACACCGGGGAGCTGTTTTTT
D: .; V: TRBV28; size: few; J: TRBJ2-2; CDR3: CASSSRTGELFF; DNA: TGTGCCAGCAGTTCCCGGACCGGGGAGCTGTTTTTT
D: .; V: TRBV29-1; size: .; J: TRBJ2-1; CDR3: CSVGRDNPLGEQFF; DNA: TGCAGCGTAGGCCGGGACAACCCCCTCGGTGAGCAGTTCTTC
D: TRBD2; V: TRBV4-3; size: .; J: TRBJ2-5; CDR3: CASSLASAGVETQYF; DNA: TGCGCCAGCAGCCTAGCATCAGCGGGAGTGGAGACCCAGTACTTC
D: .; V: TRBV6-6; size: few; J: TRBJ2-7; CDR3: CASSYRSVDYEQYF; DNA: TGTGCCAGCAGTTACAGATCAGTGGACTACGAGCAGTACTTC
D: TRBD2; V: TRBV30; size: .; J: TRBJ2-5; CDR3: CAWRLAGGRETQYF; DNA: TGCGCCTGGCGACTAGCGGGAGGGCGAGAGACCCAGTACTTC
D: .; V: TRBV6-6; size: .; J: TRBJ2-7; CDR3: CASSRQASYEQYF; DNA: TGTGCCAGCAGTAGACAGGCCTCCTACGAGCAGTACTTC
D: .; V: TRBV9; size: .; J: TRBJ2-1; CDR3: CASSVGGSGRDNEQFF; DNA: TGTGCCAGCAGCGTAGGTGGGTCGGGTCGAGACAATGAGCAGTTCTTC
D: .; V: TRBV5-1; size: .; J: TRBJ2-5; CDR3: CASSPAQGYQETQYF; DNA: TGCGCCAGCAGCCCCGCCCAGGGGTACCAAGAGACCCAGTACTTC
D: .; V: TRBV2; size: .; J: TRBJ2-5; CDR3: CASSERSVTQYF; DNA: TGTGCCAGCAGCGAGCGGTCCGTGACCCAGTACTTC
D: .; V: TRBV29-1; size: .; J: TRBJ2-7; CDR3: CSVEERPYEQYF; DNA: TGCAGCGTTGAAGAAAGACCTTACGAGCAGTACTTC
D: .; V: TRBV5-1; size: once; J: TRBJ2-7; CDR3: CASSFGDEQYF; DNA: TGCGCCAGCAGCTTTGGCGACGAGCAGTACTTC
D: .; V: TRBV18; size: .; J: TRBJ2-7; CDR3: CASSPLSGITVYEQYF; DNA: TGTGCCAGCTCACCGTTAAGTGGGATAACGGTCTACGAGCAGTACTTC
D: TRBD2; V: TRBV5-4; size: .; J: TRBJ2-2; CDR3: CASSLGSGGSTGELFF; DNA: TGTGCCAGCAGCTTGGGTAGCGGGGGAAGCACCGGGGAGCTGTTTTTT
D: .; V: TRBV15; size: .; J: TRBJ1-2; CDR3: CATSRDQKSYGYTF; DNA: TGTGCCACCAGCAGAGATCAGAAATCCTATGGCTACACCTTC
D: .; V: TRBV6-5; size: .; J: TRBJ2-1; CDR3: CASSQDLASNEQFF; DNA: TGTGCCAGCAGCCAAGACCTTGCGTCCAATGAGCAGTTCTTC
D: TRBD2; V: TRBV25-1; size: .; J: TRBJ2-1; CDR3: CASSERLAGVEQFF; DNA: TGTGCCAGCAGTGAACGACTAGCGGGAGTCGAGCAGTTCTTC
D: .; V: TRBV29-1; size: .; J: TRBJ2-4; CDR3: CSVEPKLAKNIQYF; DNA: TGCAGCGTTGAACCGAAGCTAGCCAAAAACATTCAGTACTTC
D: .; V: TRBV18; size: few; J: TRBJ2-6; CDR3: CASSPPRGGDSGANVLTF; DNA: TGTGCCAGCTCACCACCGCGAGGGGGAGACTCTGGGGCCAACGTCCTGACTTTC
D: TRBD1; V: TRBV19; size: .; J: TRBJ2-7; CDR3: CASSNTGQGLYEQYF; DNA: TGTGCCAGTAGCAACACAGGACAGGGTCTCTACGAGCAGTACTTC
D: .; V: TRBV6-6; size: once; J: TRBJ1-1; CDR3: CASSYSGGKNTEAFF; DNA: TGTGCCAGCAGTTACTCGGGAGGGAAGAACACTGAAGCTTTCTTT
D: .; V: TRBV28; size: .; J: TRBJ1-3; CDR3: CASRSQGVPGNTIYF; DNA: TGTGCCAGCAGAAGTCAGGGTGTTCCTGGAAACACCATATATTTT
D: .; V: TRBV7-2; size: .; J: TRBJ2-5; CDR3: CASSLVETQYF; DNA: TGTGCCAGCAGCTTAGTGGAGACCCAGTACTTC